A single sample gave rise to the 5 T cell receptor beta chains below, sequenced in a study of shared clonotypes between healthy human individuals (TCRdb year 2020). Library construction relied on the immunoSEQ multiplex PCR assay. In its TCRdb copy, this immuneACCESS table keeps in-frame sequences only and misses some clones. Where compared with another copy, unresolved V genes explain less than half of these, and the others have no known cause. Present in this sample are 2,500,000 or so clones, over 85% of which were seen just once. The ten largest clones take up about 0.39% of the sample. Material for sequencing was naive CD4+ T cells from PBMCs. According to the study, the label for this sample's cell subset or site signals: CD45RA+ positively selected. The receptors were sampled from a man between 18 and 29 years old in good health. Some clones in this sample may be carry-over from other donors' samples.

The rearrangement uses TRBV7-9 and TRBJ2-1; D is possibly TRBD2 (5 bases). This CDR3 contains 14 residues. V dropped 5 bases and J dropped 13 bases, with 21 bases sitting between them. Per germline, CDR1 SEHNR and CDR2 FQNEAQ (reference sequence). The CDR3 bases are TGTGCCAGCAGCCCGGGAACTTCCTCAATGGAACAGTTCTTC. This translates into CASSPGTSSMEQFF. Full variable domain (outside the CDR3, taken from reference TRBV7-9 and TRBJ2-1): DTGVSQNPRHKITKRGQNVTFRCDPISEHNRLYWYRQTLGQGPEFLTYFQNEAQLEKSRLLSDRFSAERPKGSFSTLEIQRTEQGDSAMYLCASSPGTSSMEQFFGPGTRLTVL.

The V and J genes are TRBV11-2 and TRBJ2-1; maybe TRBD2 (6 bases). Germline-derived CDR1 and CDR2 are SGHAT and FQNNGV. The CDR3 length is 15 residues. V was cut by 5 bases and J by 4 bases, with 15 bases left in between. The CDR3 spells CASSQGLYGYNEQFF. The CDR3 nucleotides read TGTGCCAGCAGCCAGGGACTGTATGGATACAATGAGCAGTTCTTC.

CDR3 in amino acids: CASRHQPWRERITGELFF. CDR3 DNA: TGTGCCAGCAGACACCAACCATGGCGGGAGCGAATCACCGGGGAGCTGTTTTTT. V is TRBV28 and J is TRBJ2-2; 7 bases align to TRBD2. V shed 6 bases, J shed 4 bases, and the junction held 17 bases outside the gene matches. CDR1 MDHEN and CDR2 SYDVKM come from the germline V gene. This CDR3 contains 18 residues.

The CDR3 nucleotides are TGTGCCAGCAGCGTACAGGGCTCTGGGGCCAACGTCCTGACTTTC. Amino acid sequence: CASSVQGSGANVLTF. The V and J genes are TRBV14 and TRBJ2-6; weak D call: TRBD1 (6 bases). The CDR3 has 15 residues. V lost 5 bases and J lost 0, with 8 bases in between. Per germline, CDR1 SGHDN and CDR2 FVKESK.

This chain connects TRBV28 to TRBJ1-1; D is perhaps TRBD1 (5 bases). The CDR3 is made up of 15 amino acids. V lost 5 bases to trimming and J lost 4 bases, with 17 bases between them. The V gene's germline CDR1 is MDHEN and CDR2 SYDVKM. Here the CDR3 reads CASSPLLGGTTEAFF. For the CDR3, the DNA is TGTGCCAGCAGTCCCCTCCTCGGGGGGACCACTGAAGCTTTCTTT.